This TCR beta chain was found in a study of identical twins. Study observations and caveats: Insertion counts were lower in abundant cord blood beta clonotypes, a trend that memory repertoires did not show.

From the 5' RACE reads, TCRdb called clonotypes with MiXCR, one entry per CDR3 protein. The table has some 730,000 distinct CDR3 sequences, 15% to 20% seen once. As regards this clonotype: Antigen unknown.

This CDR3 contains 14 residues. The germline gives CDR1 DFQATT, CDR2 SNEGSKA (reference sequence). The V end was cut by 6 bases, the J end by 4 bases, with 17 bases between. These data were likewise used in another study, on T cells expressing NK-cell markers. Per that paper: It was sorted CD3+CD56+NKG2C+, CD3+CD56+NKG2C- and CD3+CD56-NKG2C+ T cells that supplied the TCR beta repertoires. Restricting sorting to alpha-beta TCR T cells was achieved in several experiments by an anti-gamma-delta TCR antibody. In 6 or 7 donors, dominant NKG2C+ clonotypes were roughly 1.0-8% of CD8+ T cells.

The specimen sequenced was PBMCs. The V call is TRBV20-1, the J call TRBJ2-3; D is unclear. The TCR comes from a woman aged 18-29 years in good health. CDR3 nucleotides: TGCAGTGCCGCTAATCGCATAGGAGCAGATACGCAGTATTTT. It encodes CSAANRIGADTQYF.